Below, 14 T cell receptor beta chains from the same sample are listed, as sequenced in a study of blood T cell repertoires in COVID-19. Profiling relied on immunoSEQ multiplex PCR, and the TCRdb table lists in-frame clones only, not all of them. The profile covers about 74,000 clones, with approximately 84% appearing a single time and about 35% taken by the ten largest. Sequencing was performed on peripheral blood. Source of these receptors: a man aged 65 to 79 with acute or convalescent COVID-19.

This clone appeared a single time. The chain uses TRBV27 and TRBJ2-5; tentatively, D is TRBD2 (7 bases). Trimming cost V 8 bases and J 3 bases, with 13 bases left between them. The CDR3 extends over 13 amino acids. Germline V gene sequence: CDR1 MNHEY, CDR2 SMNVEV (reference sequence). The CDR3 spells CASGGAQKETQYF. CDR3 in DNA: TGTGCCAGCGGGGGGGCTCAAAAAGAGACCCAGTACTTC.

The chain is built from TRBV4-1 and TRBJ2-7; 12 positions match TRBD2. V lost 4 bases and J lost 2; bases outside the gene matches: 9. CDR3 length: 17 residues. The germline gives CDR1 MGHRA, CDR2 YSYEKL. This CDR3 reads CASSRETSGGGAYEQYF. DNA for the CDR3: TGCGCCAGCAGCCGAGAGACTAGCGGGGGTGGGGCCTACGAGCAGTACTTC.

The chain uses TRBV7-9 and TRBJ1-2; 8 bases line up with TRBD1. The CDR3 spans 13 residues. Germline V gene data show CDR1 as SEHNR and CDR2 as FQNEAQ (reference sequence). The ends lost 5 bases at V and 4 bases at J; junction bases unmatched: 3. CDR3 sequence reads: CASSPGTGYGYTF. The CDR3 DNA reads TGTGCCAGCAGCCCCGGGACAGGCTATGGCTACACCTTC.

This chain uses TRBV27 with TRBJ1-6; D is perhaps TRBD1 (5 bases). Germline CDR1 and CDR2: MNHEY and SMNVEV (reference sequence). V was trimmed by 5 bases and J by 4 bases, leaving 15 bases between them. There are 16 residues in the CDR3. The DNA of the CDR3 is TGTGCCAGCAGTCCCAATCGACAGCGATATAATTCACCCCTCCACTTT. Translated: CASSPNRQRYNSPLHF.

The chain recombines TRBV9 with TRBJ2-1; TRBD1 might be the D (6 bases). Trimming pared 4 bases from V and 8 bases from J, leaving 19 bases between. The CDR3 has 15 residues. The germline V gene encodes CDR1 SGDLS and CDR2 YYNGEE. The DNA of the CDR3 is TGTGCCAGCAGCATTCTTCGGGGACAACGAGATGAGCAGTTCTTC. Translating it yields CASSILRGQRDEQFF.

V and J are TRBV29-1 and TRBJ2-3, with 8 positions matching TRBD1. Germline V lookup: CDR1 SQVTM, CDR2 ANQGSEA. With 6 bases clipped from V and 2 bases from J, the junction kept 7 bases outside the gene matches. The CDR3 runs 14 residues. The CDR3 coding sequence is TGCAGCGTCCCGGACAGGGCTTTCACAGATACGCAGTATTTT. Protein product: CSVPDRAFTDTQYF.

This chain uses TRBV9 with TRBJ1-5; D uncertain. Trimming cost V 0 bases and J 2 bases, with 9 bases left between them. The CDR3 covers 15 residues. From germline, CDR1 is SGDLS and CDR2 YYNGEE. The CDR3 protein is CASSVAGDGNQPQHF. The CDR3 nucleotides read TGTGCCAGCAGCGTAGCCGGGGATGGCAATCAGCCCCAGCATTTT. Full variable domain (rest looked up from reference TRBV9 and TRBJ1-5): DSGVTQTPKHLITATGQRVTLRCSPRSGDLSVYWYQQSLDQGLQFLIQYYNGEERAKGNILERFSAQQFPDLHSELNLSSLELGDSALYFCASSVAGDGNQPQHFGDGTRLSIL.

The count of this clone is one. The chain combines TRBV7-2 with TRBJ2-5; TRBD2 is a possible D gene (6 bases). The CDR3 runs to 15 residues. The V and J ends lost 7 bases and 5 bases respectively, with 20 bases between them. Germline CDR1 and CDR2: SGHTA and FQGNSA. DNA of the CDR3: TGTGCCAGCAACCGTCGCGGGGCCTCGGTGGAGACCCAGTACTTC. Amino acid sequence: CASNRRGASVETQYF.

The CDR3 DNA is TGTGCCACCAGATTAGGAGGTCTAGACGAGCAGTACTTC. Its translation is CATRLGGLDEQYF. The chain uses TRBV15 and TRBJ2-7; possibly TRBD2 for D (5 bases). V was pared by 6 bases and J by 5 bases, with 14 bases between. The germline V gene encodes CDR1 LNHNV and CDR2 YYDKDF (reference sequence). The CDR3 has 13 amino acids.

This clone was observed a single time. This chain connects TRBV20-1 to TRBJ1-1; D uncertain. This CDR3 is built from 11 residues. Germline V gene data show CDR1 as DFQATT and CDR2 as SNEGSKA (reference sequence). V shed 6 bases and J shed 3 bases, with 8 bases lying between them. Written as DNA, the CDR3 is TGCAGTGCCTGGGCCGACACTGAAGCTTTCTTT. This gives the protein CSAWADTEAFF.

The V and J genes are TRBV5-1 and TRBJ2-7; D may be TRBD1 (5 bases). Per germline, CDR1 SGHRS and CDR2 YFSETQ. This CDR3 has 15 amino acids. The V end lost 4 bases, the J end lost 0 bases, and 14 bases lay between the germline ends. DNA for the CDR3: TGCGCCAGCAGCCCGAAGGGAAGGGGCTCCTACGAGCAGTACTTC. Protein product: CASSPKGRGSYEQYF.

The chain uses TRBV6-1 and TRBJ2-5; the D gene is possibly TRBD1 (5 bases). The CDR3 extends over 14 amino acids. V lost 1 base, J lost 2 bases, and 8 bases lay in between. Germline CDR1 reads MNHNS; CDR2 reads SASEGT. The CDR3 DNA reads TGTGCCAGCAGTGAAGAGGCAGGGCAAGAGACCCAGTACTTC. Translation gives CASSEEAGQETQYF.

CDR3 nucleotides: TGTGCCAGCAGTTACACCACCTTCGGGACTCTCCGCTACACCTTC. Its protein product is CASSYTTFGTLRYTF. V usage is TRBV6-6 and J usage is TRBJ1-2; D may be TRBD1 (5 bases). CDR3 length: 15 amino acids. Trimming stripped 2 bases from V and 9 bases from J, with 19 bases between. Germline assignment: CDR1 MNHNY and CDR2 SVGAGI (reference sequence).

The chain joins TRBV10-2 to TRBJ1-1; no clear D gene. The CDR3 runs 13 residues. The V gene lost 8 bases and the J gene lost 1 base, with 11 bases spanning the gap. Germline V gene data show CDR1 as WSHSY and CDR2 as SAAADI. CDR3 in DNA: TGCGCCAGCGTGCCCAACAGGAACACTGAAGCTTTCTTT. It codes for CASVPNRNTEAFF.